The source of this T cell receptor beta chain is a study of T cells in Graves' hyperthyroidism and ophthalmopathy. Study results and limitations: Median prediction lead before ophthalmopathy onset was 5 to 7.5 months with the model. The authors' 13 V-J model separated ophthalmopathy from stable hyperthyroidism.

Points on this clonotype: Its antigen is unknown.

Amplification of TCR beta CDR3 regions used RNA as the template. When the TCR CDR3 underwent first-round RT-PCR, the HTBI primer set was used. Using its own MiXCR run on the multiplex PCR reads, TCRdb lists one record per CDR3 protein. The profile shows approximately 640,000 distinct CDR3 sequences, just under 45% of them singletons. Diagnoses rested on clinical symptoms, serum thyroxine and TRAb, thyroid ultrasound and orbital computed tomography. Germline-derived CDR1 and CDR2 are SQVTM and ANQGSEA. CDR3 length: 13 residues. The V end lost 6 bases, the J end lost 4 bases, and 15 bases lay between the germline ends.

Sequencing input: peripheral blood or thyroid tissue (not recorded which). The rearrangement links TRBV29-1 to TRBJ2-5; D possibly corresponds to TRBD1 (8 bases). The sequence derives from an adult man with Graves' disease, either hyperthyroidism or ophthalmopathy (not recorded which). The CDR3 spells CSVGQGGGETQYF. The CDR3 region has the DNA TGCAGCGTCGGACAGGGCGGGGGAGAGACCCAGTACTTC.